The clone carrying this TCR beta chain was found many times. The CDR3 length is 13 residues. V shed 4 bases and J shed 0 bases, with 6 bases lying between them. CDR1 and CDR2 (germline): SGHRS, YFSETQ. TCRdb fed the RT-PCR reads into MiXCR, producing one record per CDR3 protein. The repertoire holds about 680,000 distinct CDR3 sequences, with approximately 15% as singletons. The origin of this receptor is a female donor in good health, serving as a healthy control. The chain uses TRBV5-1 and TRBJ2-3; no reliable D call. The sequencing sample was made of memory CD4+ T cells from blood. The CDR3, as DNA: TGCGCCAGCAGCACCCCTAGCACAGATACGCAGTATTTT. Translating it yields CASSTPSTDTQYF.